This TCR beta chain came from a study of T cell repertoires in cytomegalovirus infection. In the study overall: Selected CMV epitopes included recently identified HLA-C-restricted ones as well as well-studied HLA-B-restricted ones. From public TCR beta signatures came an indication of both CMV infection and matching HLA type. General study results and limits: What dominated the ex vivo response were HLA-C-restricted CMV-specific TCR beta clonotypes.

CDR1 LNHDA and CDR2 SQIVND come from the germline V gene (reference sequence). After removal of 0 bases from V and 6 bases from J, the junction contained 10 bases not matched to a gene. The CDR3 spans 17 residues. Via MiXCR, TCRdb re-called the reads, giving one row per CDR3 protein. The sample lists 550,000 to 850,000 distinct CDR3 sequences, 30% to 40% occurring once. In regard to this clonotype: Its target is unknown.

The receptor comes from a human donor in good health (CMV status not recorded). Some clones in this sample may be carry-over from other donors' samples. The chain uses TRBV19 and TRBJ2-3; TRBD2 matches 9 bases. Specimen: cultured PBMCs, collected from culture after CMV antigen stimulation. The DNA of the CDR3 is TGTGCCAGTAGTATAGATCAGTGGGAGCGGGAGGACGATACGCAGTATTTT. Encoded protein: CASSIDQWEREDDTQYF.